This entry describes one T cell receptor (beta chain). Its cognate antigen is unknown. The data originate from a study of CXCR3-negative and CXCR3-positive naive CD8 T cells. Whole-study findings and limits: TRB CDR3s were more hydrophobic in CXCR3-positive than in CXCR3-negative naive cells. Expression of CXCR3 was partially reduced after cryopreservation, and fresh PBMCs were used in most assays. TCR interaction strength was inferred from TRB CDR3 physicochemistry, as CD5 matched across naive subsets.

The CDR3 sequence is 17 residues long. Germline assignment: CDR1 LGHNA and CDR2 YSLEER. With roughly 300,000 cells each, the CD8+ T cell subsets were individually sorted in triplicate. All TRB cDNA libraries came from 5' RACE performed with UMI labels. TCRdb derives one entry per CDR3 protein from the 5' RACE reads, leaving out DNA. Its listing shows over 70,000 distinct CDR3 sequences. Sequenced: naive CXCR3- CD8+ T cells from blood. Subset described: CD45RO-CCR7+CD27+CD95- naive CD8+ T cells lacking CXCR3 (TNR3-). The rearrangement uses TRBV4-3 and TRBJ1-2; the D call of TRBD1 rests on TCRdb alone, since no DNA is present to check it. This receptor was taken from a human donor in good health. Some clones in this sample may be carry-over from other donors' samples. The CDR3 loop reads CASSHAGGRQGAVGYTF.